Below, 6 T cell receptor beta chains from the same sample are listed, as sequenced in a study of CD8 T cells in ankylosing spondylitis. Study-level results: Typical of ankylosing spondylitis blood, it appeared, was a TCR beta motif of under 10 highly homologous variants.

What these receptors recognize is not known. TCRdb re-analysed the 5' RACE reads in MiXCR, keeping a single row per CDR3 protein. The sample lists 350,000 to 450,000 distinct CDR3 sequences, about 24% seen once, with roughly 1% in the top ten. The sample taken for sequencing was blood, either unsorted or a sorted T cell fraction (not recorded which). All receptors come from a male donor with ankylosing spondylitis.

The J gene is TRBJ2-3, the V gene TRBV24-1; D perhaps matches TRBD1 (6 bases). Trimming left V 0 bases short and J 2 bases short, with 14 bases between. Germline loops: CDR1 KGHDR, CDR2 SFDVKD. This CDR3 spans 17 amino acids. The CDR3 region is CATSDLTGQRNTDTQYF. The CDR3 DNA sequence: TGTGCCACCAGTGATTTGACCGGACAGCGAAACACAGATACGCAGTATTTT.

A few counts support this clonotype. J is TRBJ2-1 and V is TRBV3-1; 7 nucleotides agree with TRBD2. The CDR3 runs 15 residues. Germline V gene data show CDR1 as LGHDT and CDR2 as YNNKEL (reference sequence). V trimming: 4 bases; J trimming: 1 base; junction bases outside the gene matches: 4. CDR3 sequence reads: CASSPGRESYNEQFF. CDR3 DNA: TGTGCCAGCAGCCCCGGGCGGGAGTCCTACAATGAGCAGTTCTTC.

The genes are TRBV12-3 or TRBV12-4 and TRBJ2-1, with D perhaps matching TRBD1 or TRBD2 (5 bases each). V was shortened by 6 bases and J by 7 bases, with 16 bases between the two germline ends. The CDR3 length is 14 residues. The CDR3 bases are TGTGCCAGCAGGACTTGGATAGAGGGGAATGAGCAGTTCTTC. This encodes CASRTWIEGNEQFF.

The chain carries TRBV20-1 and TRBJ2-5; 7 positions agree with TRBD1. Trimming removed 2 bases from V and 1 base from J; junction bases left unmatched: 1. The CDR3 extends over 13 amino acids. Germline CDR1 DFQATT, CDR2 SNEGSKA (reference sequence). Here the CDR3 reads CSARRQGQETQYF. The CDR3 region has the DNA TGCAGTGCTAGAAGACAGGGCCAAGAGACCCAGTACTTC.

This clonotype has just a few counts. The chain uses TRBV7-9 and TRBJ2-3, with 10 bases that match TRBD2. Germline CDR1 reads SEHNR; CDR2 reads FQNEAQ (reference sequence). This CDR3 is 15 amino acids long. The V segment lost 4 bases and the J segment 4 bases; nucleotides outside the gene matches: 5. The CDR3 nucleotides are TGTGCCAGCAGCTGGCTAGCGGGAGAGGCAGATACGCAGTATTTT. This sequence encodes CASSWLAGEADTQYF.

Only a few counts were recorded for this clonotype. V is TRBV4-2 and J is TRBJ2-1, with D possibly being TRBD1 (5 bases). The CDR3 sequence is 17 residues long. Germline CDR1 LGHNA, CDR2 YNFKEQ. Deletions cut 1 base from V and 0 bases from J, with 13 bases between. The CDR3 nucleotides are TGTGCCAGCAGCCAAGGGGGTGGGGCTAGCTCCTACAATGAGCAGTTCTTC. Translating it yields CASSQGGGASSYNEQFF.